This T cell receptor beta chain is drawn from a study of beta chain features in type 1 diabetes. This CDR3 has 15 residues. Looked up from germline, CDR1 is SGDLS and CDR2 is YYNGEE. The V and J ends lost 3 bases and 8 bases, in that order; junction bases with no gene match: 10. This clone was seen more than once but under ten times. Reverse transcription of all isolated RNA meant that expressed TCRB transcripts were sequenced. Sequencing was performed with immunoSEQ multiplex PCR; in TCRdb, only in-frame clones are kept and a portion is missing. The sample lists hundreds of thousands of clones, about 11% seen once, with about 0.014% in the top ten.

The sample was naive CD4+ T cells from blood. The chain recombines TRBV9 with TRBJ2-3; 9 bases map to TRBD1. The TCR sequence derives from a woman in her twenties or thirties in good health. The CDR3 DNA reads TGTGCCAGCAGCGCGGTAGGACAGGGGCCGTCTACGCAGTATTTT. Encoded protein: CASSAVGQGPSTQYF.